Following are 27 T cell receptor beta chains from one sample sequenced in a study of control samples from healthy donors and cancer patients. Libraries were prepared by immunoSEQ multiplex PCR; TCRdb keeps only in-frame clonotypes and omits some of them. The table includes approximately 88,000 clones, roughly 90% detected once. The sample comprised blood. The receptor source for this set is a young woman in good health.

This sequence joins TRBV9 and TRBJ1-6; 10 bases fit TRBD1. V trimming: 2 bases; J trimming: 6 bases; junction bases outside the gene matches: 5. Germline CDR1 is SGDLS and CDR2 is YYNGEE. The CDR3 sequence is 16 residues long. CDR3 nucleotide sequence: TGTGCCAGCAGCGTCGAAGGGACAGGGGTTAATTCACCCCTCCACTTT. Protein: CASSVEGTGVNSPLHF.

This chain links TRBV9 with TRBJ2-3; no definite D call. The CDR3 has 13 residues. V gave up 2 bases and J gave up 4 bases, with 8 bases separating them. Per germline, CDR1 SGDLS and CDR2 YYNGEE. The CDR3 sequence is CASSVVAPDTQYF. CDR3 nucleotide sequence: TGTGCCAGCAGCGTCGTAGCTCCAGATACGCAGTATTTT.

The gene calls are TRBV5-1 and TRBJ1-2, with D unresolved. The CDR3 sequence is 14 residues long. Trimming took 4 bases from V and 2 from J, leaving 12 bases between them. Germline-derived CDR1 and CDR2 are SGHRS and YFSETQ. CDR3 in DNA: TGCGCCAGCAGCATGGCGGACGGGAACTATGGCTACACCTTC. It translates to CASSMADGNYGYTF.

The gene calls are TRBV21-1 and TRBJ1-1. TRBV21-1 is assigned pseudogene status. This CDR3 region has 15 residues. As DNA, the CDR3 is TGTGCCAGCAGCGGTACCGGGATCTTGAACACTGAAGCTTTCTTT. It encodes CASSGTGILNTEAFF.

CDR3 nucleotides: TGTGCCAGCAGCCAGCTTGGGGATACTGAAGCTTTCTTT. This gives the protein CASSQLGDTEAFF. The chain uses TRBV3-1 (or the pseudogene TRBV3-2) and TRBJ1-1; no reliable D call. The V gene lost 3 bases and the J gene lost 5 bases, with 10 bases spanning the gap. The CDR3 contains 13 residues. The germline V gene encodes CDR1 LGHDT and CDR2 YNNKEL (reference sequence).

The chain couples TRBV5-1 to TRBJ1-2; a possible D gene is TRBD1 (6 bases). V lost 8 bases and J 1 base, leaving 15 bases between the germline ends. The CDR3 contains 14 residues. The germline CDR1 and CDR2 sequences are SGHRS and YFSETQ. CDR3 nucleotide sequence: TGCGCCAGTAGCACGACAGGAAATAACTATGGCTACACCTTC. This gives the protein CASSTTGNNYGYTF.

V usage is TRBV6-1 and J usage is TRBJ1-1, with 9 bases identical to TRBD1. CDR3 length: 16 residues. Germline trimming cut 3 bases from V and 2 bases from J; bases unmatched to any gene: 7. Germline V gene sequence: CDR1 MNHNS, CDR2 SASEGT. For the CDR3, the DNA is TGTGCCAGCAGTGACCCGGGACAGGGAGTTAACACTGAAGCTTTCTTT. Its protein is CASSDPGQGVNTEAFF.

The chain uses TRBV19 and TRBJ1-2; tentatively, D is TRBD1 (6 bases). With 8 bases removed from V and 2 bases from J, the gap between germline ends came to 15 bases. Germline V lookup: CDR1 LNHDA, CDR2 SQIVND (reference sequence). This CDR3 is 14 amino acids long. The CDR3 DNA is TGTGCCAGTCTTTCGGGGGGCTTGAACTATGGCTACACCTTC. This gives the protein CASLSGGLNYGYTF.

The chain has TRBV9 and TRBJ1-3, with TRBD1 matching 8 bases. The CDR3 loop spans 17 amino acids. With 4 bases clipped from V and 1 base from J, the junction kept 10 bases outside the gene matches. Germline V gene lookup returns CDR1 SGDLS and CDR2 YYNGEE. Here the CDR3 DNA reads TGTGCCAGCAGCCTGTACGGGACAGGCCAATCTGGAAACACCATATATTTT. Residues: CASSLYGTGQSGNTIYF.

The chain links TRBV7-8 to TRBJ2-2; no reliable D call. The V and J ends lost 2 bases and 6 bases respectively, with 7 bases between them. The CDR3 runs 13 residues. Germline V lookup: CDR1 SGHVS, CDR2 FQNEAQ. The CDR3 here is CASSLLRPGELFF. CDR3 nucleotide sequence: TGTGCCAGCAGCTTATTGCGGCCCGGGGAGCTGTTTTTT.

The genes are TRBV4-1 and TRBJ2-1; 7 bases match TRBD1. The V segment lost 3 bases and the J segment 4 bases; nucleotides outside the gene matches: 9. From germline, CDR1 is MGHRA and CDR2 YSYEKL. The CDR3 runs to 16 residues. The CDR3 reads CASSQKAGTEYNEQFF. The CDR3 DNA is TGCGCCAGCAGCCAGAAGGCCGGGACAGAATACAATGAGCAGTTCTTC.

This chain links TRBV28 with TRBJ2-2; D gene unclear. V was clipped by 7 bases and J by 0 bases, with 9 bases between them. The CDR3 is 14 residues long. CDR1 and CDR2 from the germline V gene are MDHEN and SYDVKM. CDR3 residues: CASIVGPNTGELFF. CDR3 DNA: TGTGCCAGCATTGTAGGGCCGAACACCGGGGAGCTGTTTTTT.

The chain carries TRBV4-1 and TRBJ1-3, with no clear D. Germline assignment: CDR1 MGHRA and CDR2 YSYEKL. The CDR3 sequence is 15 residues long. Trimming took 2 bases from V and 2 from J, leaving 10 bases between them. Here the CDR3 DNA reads TGCGCCAGCAGCCAACAGGCTGGGACTGGAAACACCATATATTTT. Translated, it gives CASSQQAGTGNTIYF.

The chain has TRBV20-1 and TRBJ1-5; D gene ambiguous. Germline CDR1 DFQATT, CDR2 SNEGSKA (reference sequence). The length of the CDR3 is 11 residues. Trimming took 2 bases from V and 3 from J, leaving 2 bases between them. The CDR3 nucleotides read TGCAGTGCTAGAAACAATCAGCCCCAGCATTTT. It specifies CSARNNQPQHF.

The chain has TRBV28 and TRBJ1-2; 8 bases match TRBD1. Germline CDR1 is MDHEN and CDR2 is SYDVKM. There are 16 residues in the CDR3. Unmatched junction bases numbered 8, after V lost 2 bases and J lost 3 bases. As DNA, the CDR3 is TGTGCCAGCAGTTTAGTTAAAGGACAGGGATACTATGGCTACACCTTC. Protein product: CASSLVKGQGYYGYTF.

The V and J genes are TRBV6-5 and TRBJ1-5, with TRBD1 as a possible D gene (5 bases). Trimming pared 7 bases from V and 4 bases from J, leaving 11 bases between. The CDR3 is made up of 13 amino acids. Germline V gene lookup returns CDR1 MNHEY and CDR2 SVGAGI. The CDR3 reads CASTGTLNQPQHF. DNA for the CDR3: TGTGCCAGCACTGGGACCTTGAATCAGCCCCAGCATTTT.

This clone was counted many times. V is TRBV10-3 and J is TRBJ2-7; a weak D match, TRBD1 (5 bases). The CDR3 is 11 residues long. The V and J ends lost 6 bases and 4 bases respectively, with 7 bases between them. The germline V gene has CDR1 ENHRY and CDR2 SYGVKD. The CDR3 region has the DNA TGTGCCATCAGGGACAAATACGAGCAGTACTTC. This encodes CAIRDKYEQYF.

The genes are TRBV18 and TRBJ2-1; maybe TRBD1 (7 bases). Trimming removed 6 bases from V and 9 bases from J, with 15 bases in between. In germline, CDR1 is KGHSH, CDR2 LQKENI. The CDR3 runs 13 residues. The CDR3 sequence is CASSSLQGGEQFF. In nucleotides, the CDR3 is TGTGCCAGCTCTTCACTCCAGGGGGGTGAGCAGTTCTTC. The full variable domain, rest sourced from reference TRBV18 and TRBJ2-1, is NAGVMQNPRHLVRRRGQEARLRCSPMKGHSHVYWYRQLPEEGLKFMVYLQKENIIDESGMPKERFSAEFPKEGPSILRIQQVVRGDSAAYFCASSSLQGGEQFFGPGTRLTVL.

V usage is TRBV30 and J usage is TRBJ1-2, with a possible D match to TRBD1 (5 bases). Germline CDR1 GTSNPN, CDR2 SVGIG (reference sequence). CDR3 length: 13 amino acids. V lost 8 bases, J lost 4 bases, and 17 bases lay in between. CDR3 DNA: TGTGCCGCACCCGGGGGGAGGGTCTATGGCTACACCTTC. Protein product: CAAPGGRVYGYTF.

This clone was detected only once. CDR3 coding DNA: TGTGCCAGCAGCTTTAATAGGGATACAGATACGCAGTATTTT. Amino acid sequence: CASSFNRDTDTQYF. The rearrangement joins TRBV11-3 to TRBJ2-3, with no clear D. The ends were cut back, 3 bases at V and 3 bases at J, with 10 bases in the middle. CDR1 and CDR2 from the germline V gene are SGHNT and YENEEA. This CDR3 has 14 amino acids.

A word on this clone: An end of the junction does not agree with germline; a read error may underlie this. Here the CDR3 reads CASSEGPGYTF. As DNA, the CDR3 is TGTGCCAGCAGCGAAGGGCCAGGCTACACCTTC. The chain is built from TRBV2 and TRBJ1-2; D not resolved. Germline values: CDR1 SNHLY, CDR2 FYNNEI. This CDR3 is 11 amino acids long.

For the CDR3, the DNA is TGTGCCTGGGGAAGGACAGGGGTTGATCAAGAGACCCAGTACTTC. This sequence encodes CAWGRTGVDQETQYF. The chain combines TRBV30 with TRBJ2-5, with 9 bases aligning to TRBD1. CDR1 is GTSNPN and CDR2 is SVGIG in the germline V gene (reference sequence). This CDR3 contains 15 residues. Germline trimming cut 5 bases from V and 2 bases from J; bases unmatched to any gene: 9. The full variable domain, completed using reference TRBV30 and TRBJ2-5, is SQTIHQWPATLVQPVGSPLSLECTVEGTSNPNLYWYRQAAGRGLQLLFYSVGIGQISSEVPQNLSASRPQDRQFILSSKKLLLSDSGFYLCAWGRTGVDQETQYFGPGTRLLVL.

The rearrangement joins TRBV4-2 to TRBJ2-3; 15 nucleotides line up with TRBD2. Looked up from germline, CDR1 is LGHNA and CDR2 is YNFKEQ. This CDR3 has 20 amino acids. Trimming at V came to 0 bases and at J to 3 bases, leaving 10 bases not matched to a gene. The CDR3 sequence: CASSQEFRTSGGAGTDTQYF. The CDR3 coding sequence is TGTGCCAGCAGCCAAGAATTCAGGACTAGCGGGGGGGCGGGTACAGATACGCAGTATTTT.

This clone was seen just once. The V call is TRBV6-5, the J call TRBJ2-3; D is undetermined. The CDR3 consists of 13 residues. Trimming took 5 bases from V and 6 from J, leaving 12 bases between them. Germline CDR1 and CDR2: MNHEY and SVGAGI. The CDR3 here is CASSHPRKDTQYF. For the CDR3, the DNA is TGTGCCAGCAGTCACCCACGAAAGGATACGCAGTATTTT.

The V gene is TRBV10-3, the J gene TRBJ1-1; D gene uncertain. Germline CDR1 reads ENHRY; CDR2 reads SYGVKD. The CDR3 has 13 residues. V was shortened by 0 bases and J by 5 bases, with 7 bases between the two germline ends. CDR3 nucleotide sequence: TGTGCCATCAGTGAGTCGAGGGAGACTGAAGCTTTCTTT. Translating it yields CAISESRETEAFF.

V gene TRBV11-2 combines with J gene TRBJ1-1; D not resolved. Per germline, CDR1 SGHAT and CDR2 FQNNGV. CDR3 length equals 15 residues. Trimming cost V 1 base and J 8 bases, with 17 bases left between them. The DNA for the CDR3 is TGTGCCAGCAGCTTAGGGTGGCTTGACTCAGAGGAAGCTTTCTTT. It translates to CASSLGWLDSEEAFF.

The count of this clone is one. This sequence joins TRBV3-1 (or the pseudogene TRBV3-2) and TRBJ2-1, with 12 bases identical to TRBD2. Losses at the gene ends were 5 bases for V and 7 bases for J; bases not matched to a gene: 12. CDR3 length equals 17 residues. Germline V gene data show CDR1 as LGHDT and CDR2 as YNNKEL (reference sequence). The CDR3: CASSYGLAGLSGNEQFF. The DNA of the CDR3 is TGTGCCAGCAGCTATGGACTAGCGGGGCTCTCCGGGAATGAGCAGTTCTTC.